This T cell receptor beta chain was found in a study of T cells after yellow fever vaccination. General study findings and limits: Repertoires obtained by FACS sorting could include abundant clonotypes that entered as contaminants from the bulk population. Once the booster was given, most primary-vaccination clones reappeared, at 95% to 98% for CD4 and roughly 86% for CD8.

Points on this clonotype: What it recognizes is unknown.

Per the germline V gene, CDR1 is SGDLS and CDR2 is YYNGEE. The V and J ends lost 4 bases and 1 base, in that order; junction bases with no gene match: 5. This CDR3 is 15 amino acids long. They built TCR cDNA with 5'RACE template switching, a step that put in a universal primer site and UMIs. TCRdb processed the 5' RACE reads anew with MiXCR; each CDR3 protein has one entry. The sample yields hundreds of thousands of distinct CDR3 sequences, about 19% seen once. This receptor was taken from a man between 18 and 29 years old who received the YFV17D yellow fever vaccine. This chain links TRBV9 with TRBJ2-3; 8 nucleotides match TRBD1. The input for sequencing was PBMCs, taken before the yellow fever booster vaccination. This CDR3 reads CASSTRGLGTDTQYF. The CDR3 nucleotides are TGTGCCAGCAGCACCAGGGGGCTAGGCACAGATACGCAGTATTTT. The variable domain in full, with the rest retrieved from reference TRBV9 and TRBJ2-3, is DSGVTQTPKHLITATGQRVTLRCSPRSGDLSVYWYQQSLDQGLQFLIQYYNGEERAKGNILERFSAQQFPDLHSELNLSSLELGDSALYFCASSTRGLGTDTQYFGPGTRLTVL.